This T cell receptor beta chain was obtained from a study of beta chain features in type 1 diabetes. General study results and limits: Type 1 diabetes patients had moderately but significantly shorter TCRB CDR3s in all four CD4+ subsets. More deletions and fewer insertions at VDJ junctions were found in patients with type 1 diabetes. Cells expressing TCR highly could be over-represented by cDNA sequencing.

Concerning this clone: Its specificity is unknown.

Expressed TCRB transcripts were sequenced because the entire RNA isolate underwent reverse transcription. Produced via immunoSEQ multiplex PCR; TCRdb's table is partial and in-frame only. The data contain just over 450,000 clones, around 28% of them singletons. Sorting that relied on CD45RO/CCR7/CD25/CD127/CD95/CD27 yielded CD4+ naive, central memory, regulatory and stem cell-like memory cells. This TCR came from a man aged 18 to 30 in good health. The specimen sequenced was naive CD4+ T cells from blood.

CDR3 sequence: CSVRGRASDTQYF. CDR3 in DNA: TGCAGCGTTCGCGGGAGGGCGTCAGATACGCAGTATTTT. The chain is built from TRBV29-1 and TRBJ2-3, with 9 bases aligning to TRBD2. The CDR3 totals 13 residues. Unmatched junction bases numbered 4, after V lost 5 bases and J lost 4 bases. Germline loops: CDR1 SQVTM, CDR2 ANQGSEA.